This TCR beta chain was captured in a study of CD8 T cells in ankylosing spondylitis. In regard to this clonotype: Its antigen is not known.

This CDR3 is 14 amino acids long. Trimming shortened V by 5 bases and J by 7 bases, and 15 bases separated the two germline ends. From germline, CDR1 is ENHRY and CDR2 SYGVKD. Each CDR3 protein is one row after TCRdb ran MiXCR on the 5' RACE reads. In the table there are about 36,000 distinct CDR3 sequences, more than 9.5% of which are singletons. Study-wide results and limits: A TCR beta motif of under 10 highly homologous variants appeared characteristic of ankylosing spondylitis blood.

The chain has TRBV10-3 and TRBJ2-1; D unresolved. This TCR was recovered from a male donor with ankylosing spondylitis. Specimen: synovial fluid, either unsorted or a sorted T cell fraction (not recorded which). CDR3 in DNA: TGTGCCATCAGTAAACGATACAGCGAAAATGAGCAGTTCTTC. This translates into CAISKRYSENEQFF.